These T cell receptor beta chains were read from a single sample in a study of T cells in Graves' hyperthyroidism and ophthalmopathy. MiXCR, applied by TCRdb to the multiplex PCR reads, yields one record per CDR3 protein. The repertoire holds around 420,000 distinct CDR3 sequences, 15% to 18% seen once, with approximately 7.5% in the top ten. Sequenced input: blood. Every receptor here comes from a woman aged 18 to 35 with Graves' hyperthyroidism. Both conserved end residues are part of each CDR3. Each record gives: clone size, V gene, J gene, D gene, CDR3 protein, CDR3 DNA. A D gene is named only where the DNA matches it firmly. Expanded clones are given a class, and other clones once, few, many or no size at all.

>many|TRBV28|TRBJ2-7|NA
CASSLTAGTGYEQYF
TGTGCCAGCAGTTTAACGGCAGGGACGGGCTACGAGCAGTACTTC
>many|TRBV6-1|TRBJ2-7|TRBD2
CASSPRGSGARSYEQYF
TGTGCCAGCAGCCCTCGAGGGAGCGGGGCTCGCTCCTACGAGCAGTACTTC
>many|TRBV14|TRBJ2-7|TRBD1
CASSQGGGQAVYEQYF
TGTGCCAGCAGCCAAGGAGGGGGACAGGCCGTTTACGAGCAGTACTTC
>NA|TRBV2|TRBJ2-2|NA
CASNSASEELFF
TGTGCCAGCAACTCAGCGTCCGAGGAGCTGTTTTTT
>many|TRBV29-1|TRBJ1-2|NA
CSVPSGRRAYGYTF
TGCAGCGTACCAAGCGGCCGCAGGGCGTATGGCTACACCTTC
>NA|TRBV20-1|TRBJ1-4|TRBD1
CSAYFGQGEKLFF
TGCAGTGCTTATTTCGGACAGGGTGAAAAACTGTTTTTT
>few|TRBV24-1|TRBJ2-5|NA
CATSVKETQYF
TGTGCCACCAGTGTTAAAGAGACCCAGTACTTC
>many|TRBV7-9|TRBJ2-7|NA
CASSVLASYEQYF
TGTGCCAGCAGCGTTTTGGCCTCCTACGAGCAGTACTTC
>few|TRBV4-1|TRBJ2-7|NA
CASRDLRAVPYEQYF
TGCGCCAGCAGGGACCTTCGCGCCGTCCCGTACGAGCAGTACTTC
>NA|TRBV13|TRBJ2-3|TRBD2
CASSLELPGTSGGANTQYF
TGTGCCAGCAGCCTCGAGCTTCCCGGGACTAGCGGGGGGGCGAATACGCAGTATTTT
>NA|TRBV4-1|TRBJ1-6|NA
CASSPGPLLGNSPLHF
TGCGCCAGCAGCCCGGGTCCACTGTTGGGGAATTCACCCCTCCACTTT
>many|TRBV11-2|TRBJ2-7|NA
CASSLSEGDEQYF
TGTGCCAGCAGCTTATCCGAGGGAGACGAGCAGTACTTC
>many|TRBV28|TRBJ2-7|NA
CASSSIQVLLTYEQYF
TGTGCCAGCAGCTCTATACAGGTCCTCCTGACCTACGAGCAGTACTTC
>NA|TRBV29-1|TRBJ1-4|TRBD1
CSVEQGDEKLVF
TGCAGCGTTGAACAGGGGGATGAAAAACTGGTTTTT
>many|TRBV20-1|TRBJ2-3|NA
CSASLGSTDTQYF
TGCAGTGCTAGTTTAGGGAGCACAGATACGCAGTATTTT
>many|TRBV20-1|TRBJ2-1|TRBD1
CSARDLGQGNEQFF
TGCAGTGCTAGAGATCTTGGACAGGGTAATGAGCAGTTCTTC
>NA|TRBV19|TRBJ2-3|NA
CASRRAGVDTQYF
TGTGCCAGCAGGAGGGCCGGGGTAGATACGCAGTATTTT
>NA|TRBV19|TRBJ2-5|TRBD1
CASSMWFGRDSVQETQYF
TGTGCCAGTAGTATGTGGTTTGGTCGGGACAGCGTCCAAGAGACCCAGTACTTC
>many|TRBV5-8|TRBJ2-7|NA
CASSLGGITLPYYEQYF
TGTGCCAGCAGCTTGGGTGGGATAACACTCCCATACTACGAGCAGTACTTC
>few|TRBV6-6|TRBJ2-3|NA
CASSYSIGRDTQYF
TGTGCCAGCAGTTACTCGATTGGTCGAGATACGCAGTATTTT
>many|TRBV18|TRBJ1-1|NA
CASSPIGGTEAFF
TGTGCCAGCTCACCTATCGGCGGCACTGAAGCTTTCTTT
>NA|TRBV20-1|TRBJ1-4|NA
CSARVQSGANEKLFF
TGCAGTGCTAGAGTTCAATCAGGGGCTAATGAAAAACTGTTTTTT
>many|TRBV24-1|TRBJ2-3|TRBD2
CATSDAGLATDTQYF
TGTGCCACCAGTGATGCGGGACTAGCGACAGATACGCAGTATTTT
>many|TRBV6-1|TRBJ2-3|TRBD2
CASSLAGGATDTQYF
TGTGCCAGCAGCTTAGCGGGGGGCGCCACAGATACGCAGTATTTT
>many|TRBV29-1|TRBJ1-2|TRBD1
CSVEAQTGLNYGYTF
TGCAGCGTTGAAGCCCAGACAGGGCTCAACTATGGCTACACCTTC
>few|TRBV19|TRBJ2-7|TRBD2
CASSTKLGTSGSGNEQYF
TGTGCCAGTAGTACCAAGCTCGGGACTAGCGGGAGTGGGAACGAGCAGTACTTC
>many|TRBV3-1|TRBJ2-4|NA
CASSQDSGGIQYF
TGTGCCAGCAGCCAAGATTCCGGGGGCATTCAGTACTTC
>NA|TRBV28|TRBJ1-1|NA
CASSPLRDTQAFF
TGTGCCAGCAGCCCCCTAAGGGACACCCAAGCTTTCTTT
>few|TRBV29-1|TRBJ2-7|NA
CSVLQDYEQYF
TGCAGCGTCCTCCAGGACTACGAGCAGTACTTC
>many|TRBV2|TRBJ2-3|NA
CASSEVGPSTDTQYF
TGTGCCAGCAGTGAAGTGGGACCTAGCACAGATACGCAGTATTTT
>NA|TRBV18|TRBJ2-7|NA
CASATGRGSYEQYF
TGTGCCAGCGCCACAGGTCGCGGATCCTACGAGCAGTACTTC
>many|TRBV20-1|TRBJ2-5|NA
CSATRGGAVETQYF
TGCAGTGCGACACGGGGCGGAGCGGTGGAGACCCAGTACTTC
>few|TRBV28|TRBJ1-5|TRBD1
CASTFGDRVDQPQHF
TGTGCCAGCACCTTCGGGGACAGGGTCGATCAGCCCCAGCATTTT
>many|TRBV18|TRBJ2-1|NA
CASSPGLSQFF
TGTGCCAGCTCACCCGGGCTGTCCCAGTTCTTC
>many|TRBV7-8|TRBJ1-2|NA
CASSLGGINYGYTF
TGTGCCAGCAGCTTAGGGGGCATAAACTATGGCTACACCTTC
>NA|TRBV10-2|TRBJ2-1|NA
CASGDFYNEQFF
TGCGCCAGCGGGGACTTTTACAATGAGCAGTTCTTC
>many|TRBV12-3/TRBV12-4|TRBJ2-7|NA
CASSRGDYEQYF
TGTGCCAGCAGCCGGGGCGACTACGAGCAGTACTTC
>NA|TRBV5-1|TRBJ2-5|TRBD2
CASSPLQSGGLETQYF
TGCGCCAGCAGCCCGCTGCAAAGCGGGGGGTTAGAGACCCAGTACTTC